This T cell receptor beta chain derives from a study of T cell changes during pregnancy in multiple sclerosis. This table comes from immunoSEQ multiplex PCR, and its TCRdb copy is limited to in-frame clones, with some not included. The data show about 89,000 clones, just under 95% seen once. CDR3 size: 14 residues. Germline V lookup: CDR1 KGHSH, CDR2 LQKENI. The junction had 3 bases not matched to a gene; V was cut back by 3 bases and J by 6 bases. This clonotype was obtained from a female donor with multiple sclerosis, enrolled in a pregnancy study. The sequenced sample was peripheral blood, obtained in the third trimester of pregnancy. This rearrangement joins TRBV18 to TRBJ2-1; 9 bases line up with TRBD1. DNA of the CDR3: TGTGCCAGCTCACCCGGGACAGGGTTCAATGAGCAGTTCTTC. It specifies CASSPGTGFNEQFF.